One and the same sample provided the 10 T cell receptor beta chains below, sequenced in a study of blood T cell repertoires in COVID-19. Sequencing used immunoSEQ multiplex PCR; TCRdb keeps in-frame clones, though not all of them. Of about 85,000 clones in the sample, 90% are singletons; the top ten hold around 4.1%. The material sequenced was peripheral blood. All receptors come from a woman older than 75 with active or convalescent COVID-19.

CDR3 protein: CASSFYGRANTEAFF. The CDR3 DNA is TGTGCCAGCAGTTTTTATGGCAGGGCGAACACTGAAGCTTTCTTT. The chain couples TRBV28 to TRBJ1-1, with D perhaps TRBD1 (5 bases). Germline loops: CDR1 MDHEN, CDR2 SYDVKM. CDR3 length: 15 residues. V lost 3 bases to trimming and J lost 1 base, with 12 bases between them.

This chain links TRBV19 with TRBJ1-1; D is ambiguous. The length of the CDR3 is 14 residues. Germline CDR1 and CDR2: LNHDA and SQIVND (reference sequence). Trimming removed 0 bases from V and 6 bases from J, with 11 bases in between. For the CDR3, the DNA is TGTGCCAGTAGTATAGATTTCGGTCAGGCTGAAGCTTTCTTT. The encoded protein is CASSIDFGQAEAFF.

This chain links TRBV30 with TRBJ1-6; 7 bases map to TRBD1. Losses at the gene ends were 4 bases for V and 7 bases for J; bases not matched to a gene: 7. There are 14 residues in the CDR3. The germline CDR1 and CDR2 sequences are GTSNPN and SVGIG (reference sequence). The chain's CDR3 is CAWTRDSWNSPLHF. Written as DNA, the CDR3 is TGTGCCTGGACCCGGGACAGTTGGAATTCACCCCTCCACTTT.

The chain couples TRBV7-2 to TRBJ2-2; the match to TRBD1 covers 9 bases. This CDR3 spans 15 amino acids. V shed 4 bases, J shed 6 bases, and the junction held 6 bases outside the gene matches. Germline V gives CDR1 SGHTA, CDR2 FQGNSA. The CDR3 is CASSSQGALAGELFF. The CDR3 region has the DNA TGTGCCAGCAGCTCACAGGGGGCGCTTGCCGGGGAGCTGTTTTTT.

The gene calls are TRBV21-1 and TRBJ2-1; the tabulated D call, TRBD2, remains unverified against the DNA. TRBV21-1 is labeled a pseudogene. CDR3 length equals 16 residues. CDR3 in DNA: TGTGCCAGCAGCAAAGCGCAACGGGACTGCTACAATGAGCAGTTCTTC. Protein product: CASSKAQRDCYNEQFF.

This clone was picked up one time. V usage is TRBV19 and J usage is TRBJ1-3; 10 bases align to TRBD1. V was clipped by 6 bases and J by 0 bases; unmatched bases: 14. The germline V gene has CDR1 LNHDA and CDR2 SQIVND (reference sequence). The CDR3 runs 19 residues. Here the CDR3 reads CASRDDRGRIGRSGNTIYF. The CDR3 DNA reads as TGTGCCAGTAGGGACGACAGGGGGCGAATTGGACGCTCTGGAAACACCATATATTTT.

The rearrangement links TRBV9 to TRBJ2-5, with 10 positions matching TRBD2. Germline V gene lookup returns CDR1 SGDLS and CDR2 YYNGEE. V was pared by 0 bases and J by 0 bases, with 2 bases of the junction left unmatched. The CDR3 is 16 residues long. This CDR3 reads CASSVALAGDQETQYF. The CDR3 region has the DNA TGTGCCAGCAGCGTAGCCCTAGCGGGAGACCAAGAGACCCAGTACTTC. Supplemented by reference TRBV9 and TRBJ2-5, the full variable domain reads DSGVTQTPKHLITATGQRVTLRCSPRSGDLSVYWYQQSLDQGLQFLIQYYNGEERAKGNILERFSAQQFPDLHSELNLSSLELGDSALYFCASSVALAGDQETQYFGPGTRLLVL.

The chain has TRBV5-6 and TRBJ2-5; D possibly corresponds to TRBD1 (5 bases). Trimming took off 2 bases at V and 3 bases at J, with 17 bases between the two ends. Germline V gene lookup returns CDR1 SGHDT and CDR2 YYEEEE. The CDR3 is 16 amino acids. The chain's CDR3 is CASSFIQSTAKETQYF. Written as DNA, the CDR3 is TGTGCCAGCAGCTTTATACAATCGACAGCTAAAGAGACCCAGTACTTC.

V is TRBV4-3 and J is TRBJ2-7; 14 bases agree with TRBD2. The CDR3 contains 16 residues. The germline CDR1 and CDR2 sequences are LGHNA and YSLEER. The trim removed 3 bases at V and 6 bases at J, leaving 7 bases unmatched. CDR3 sequence reads: CASSQMRGLAGVEQYF. The CDR3 region has the DNA TGCGCCAGCAGCCAGATGCGGGGACTAGCGGGAGTCGAGCAGTACTTC.

The V and J genes are TRBV7-2 and TRBJ2-3, with D hard to call. The CDR3 sequence is 14 residues long. Trimming took 1 base from V and 2 from J, leaving 7 bases between them. Germline V lookup: CDR1 SGHTA, CDR2 FQGNSA. The CDR3: CASSLVQITDTQYF. Here the CDR3 DNA reads TGTGCCAGCAGCTTAGTTCAGATCACAGATACGCAGTATTTT. The whole variable domain, remainder taken from reference TRBV7-2 and TRBJ2-3, is GAGVSQSPSNKVTEKGKDVELRCDPISGHTALYWYRQSLGQGLEFLIYFQGNSAPDKSGLPSDRFSAERTGGSVSTLTIQRTQQEDSAVYLCASSLVQITDTQYFGPGTRLTVL.